Listed here are 3 T cell receptor beta chains from one sample, sequenced in a study of type 1 regulatory T cells. These receptors lack a known antigen. MiXCR was run by TCRdb on the reads, yielding one entry per CDR3 protein. The table shows roughly 40,000 distinct CDR3 sequences, with more than 9% occurring only once. Sequencing used cultured non-Tr1 T cells, either the whole culture or a sorted T cell fraction (not recorded which). These receptors were collected from a human donor in good health.

Concerning this clonotype: A much larger clonotype is one base distant, so this may be a read error. The chain has TRBV6-2 or TRBV6-3 and TRBJ2-7, with D uncertain. The V gene's germline CDR1 is MNHEY and CDR2 SVGEGT. This CDR3 is 14 amino acids long. CDR3: CASNGFGGSCEQYF. DNA for the CDR3: TGTGCCAGCAACGGATTCGGCGGATCCTGCGAGCAGTACTTC.

Worth noting for this clonotype: Since a much larger clone is just one base distant, this may be a read error. The chain uses TRBV29-1 and TRBJ1-1; maybe TRBD1 (6 bases). CDR1 and CDR2 (germline): SQVTM, ANQGSEA. The ends were cut back, 6 bases at V and 1 base at J, with 21 bases in the middle. The CDR3 runs 16 residues. CDR3 sequence (DNA): TGCAGCGTAGCCGTCAGGGGAATGGGGAAGAACACTGAAGCTTTCTTT. This translates into CSVAVRGMGKNTEAFF.

In this sample, this clonotype turned up a few times. The chain uses TRBV29-1 and TRBJ1-4; weak D call: TRBD1 (6 bases). The V and J ends lost 5 bases and 5 bases respectively, with 15 bases between them. CDR1 is SQVTM, CDR2 ANQGSEA, per germline. The CDR3 covers 14 residues. The CDR3 loop reads CSVIPGQGNEKLFF. CDR3 in DNA: TGCAGCGTTATACCGGGACAAGGGAATGAAAAACTGTTTTTT.